The 14 T cell receptor beta chains given below trace back to one sample, sequenced in a study of T cells in Graves' hyperthyroidism and ophthalmopathy. TCR beta CDR3 sequences were amplified from RNA transcripts. The primer set for the first-round RT-PCR of the TCR CDR3 was HTBI. TCRdb re-analysed the multiplex PCR reads in MiXCR, keeping a single row per CDR3 protein. The sample comprises roughly 520,000 distinct CDR3 sequences, around 22% of which are singletons, and about 11% rests with the top ten. The sample was blood. The receptors were gathered from a woman aged 25 to 45 with Graves' ophthalmopathy.

This chain connects TRBV6-1 to TRBJ2-2, with D uncertain. Germline CDR1 is MNHNS and CDR2 is SASEGT. Trimming removed 1 base from V and 4 bases from J, with 16 bases in between. The CDR3 spans 17 residues. The CDR3 DNA sequence: TGTGCCAGCAGTGAAGGTGTACGGAAACCGATCACCGGGGAGCTGTTTTTT. This translates into CASSEGVRKPITGELFF.

This chain uses TRBV6-1 with TRBJ1-1; TRBD1 might be the D (6 bases). Germline CDR1 and CDR2: MNHNS and SASEGT. This CDR3 has 14 amino acids. Trimming removed 8 bases at V and 2 bases at J, with 15 bases between. CDR3 sequence (DNA): TGTGCCAGCGGGCGGGGGGCGAGAAACACTGAAGCTTTCTTT. This codes for CASGRGARNTEAFF.

This clonotype showed up many times. The J gene is TRBJ1-2, the V gene TRBV18, with a possible D match to TRBD1 (5 bases). Trimming left V 4 bases short and J 5 bases short, with 14 bases between. Germline V gene data show CDR1 as KGHSH and CDR2 as LQKENI. The CDR3 contains 14 residues. The chain's CDR3 is CASSLGDGRYGYTF. Here the CDR3 DNA reads TGTGCCAGCTCACTAGGGGACGGAAGATATGGCTACACCTTC. Using reference TRBV18 and TRBJ1-2 for the parts outside the CDR3, the full variable domain is NAGVMQNPRHLVRRRGQEARLRCSPMKGHSHVYWYRQLPEEGLKFMVYLQKENIIDESGMPKERFSAEFPKEGPSILRIQQVVRGDSAAYFCASSLGDGRYGYTFGSGTRLTVV.

This clonotype was found a few times. The chain joins TRBV15 to TRBJ1-1, with D possibly matching TRBD1 (5 bases). The germline gives CDR1 LNHNV, CDR2 YYDKDF (reference sequence). This CDR3 contains 15 residues. The germline V and J ends were trimmed by 3 bases and 0 bases, with 11 bases remaining between them. As DNA, the CDR3 is TGTGCCACCAGCAGCCGGGGGTGGATGAACACTGAAGCTTTCTTT. Protein product: CATSSRGWMNTEAFF.

The chain combines TRBV11-2 with TRBJ2-7, with 9 bases aligning to TRBD2. Trimming removed 1 base from V and 5 bases from J; junction bases left unmatched: 12. In germline, CDR1 is SGHAT, CDR2 FQNNGV. The CDR3 totals 17 residues. CDR3 coding DNA: TGTGCCAGCAGCTTAGGCCTTGCGGGGGGGCCGCGGCACGAGCAGTACTTC. The encoded protein is CASSLGLAGGPRHEQYF.

Turning to this clonotype: A read error may explain this, as a much larger clone is one base away. The chain carries TRBV6-5 and TRBJ1-5, with TRBD1 matching over 7 bases. The V gene end was trimmed by 2 bases and the J gene end by 7 bases; junction bases not matched to a gene: 11. Looked up from germline, CDR1 is MNHEY and CDR2 is SVGAGI. The CDR3 spans 16 residues. This chain's CDR3 is CASSYPGQRIGQPQHF. The CDR3 bases are TGTGCCAGCAGTTACCCGGGACAGAGAATCGGACAGCCCCAGCATTTT.

This clonotype turned up a few times. The chain couples TRBV18 to TRBJ2-7; D possibly matches TRBD1 or TRBD2 (5 bases each). The V and J ends lost 3 bases and 4 bases respectively, with 22 bases between them. Germline V gene sequence: CDR1 KGHSH, CDR2 LQKENI. The CDR3 is 17 amino acids. This CDR3 reads CASSPEFFGRDEYEQYF. The CDR3 bases are TGTGCCAGCTCACCGGAATTTTTCGGCAGGGACGAGTACGAGCAGTACTTC.

In this sample, this clonotype turned up many times. The J gene is TRBJ1-2, the V gene TRBV12-3 or TRBV12-4; the D gene is possibly TRBD1 (6 bases). This CDR3 comprises 12 residues. Trimming removed 7 bases at V and 8 bases at J, with 14 bases between. The CDR3 here is CASNRGAEGYTF. In nucleotides, the CDR3 is TGTGCCAGCAACCGGGGGGCGGAGGGCTACACCTTC.

J is TRBJ2-2 and V is TRBV25-1; 12 nucleotides line up with TRBD2. From germline, CDR1 is MGHDK and CDR2 SYGVNS. This CDR3 contains 17 residues. The V segment lost 6 bases and the J segment 1 base; nucleotides outside the gene matches: 6. In DNA form, the CDR3 reads TGTGCCAGCAGCACTAAACTAGCGGGAGGGAACACCGGGGAGCTGTTTTTT. This translates into CASSTKLAGGNTGELFF.

This clonotype was recorded at least ten times. A single base separates this from a much larger clone, so it may be a read error. The V and J genes are TRBV12-3 or TRBV12-4 and TRBJ1-2, with D possibly TRBD1 on 5 matching bases. The CDR3 length is 13 residues. V was cut by 6 bases and J by 3 bases, with 11 bases left in between. CDR3 region: CASSTLGDYGYTF. For the CDR3, the DNA is TGTGCCAGCAGCACGCTGGGGGACTATGGCTACACCTTC.

J is TRBJ1-1 and V is TRBV6-1, with D perhaps matching TRBD1 (5 bases). V was cut by 6 bases and J by 1 base, with 12 bases left in between. This CDR3 region has 14 residues. Per germline, CDR1 MNHNS and CDR2 SASEGT. The CDR3 DNA sequence: TGTGCCAGCAGGCCACGACAGAGGAACACTGAAGCTTTCTTT. Its protein product is CASRPRQRNTEAFF.

This clonotype was recorded at least ten times. V usage is TRBV29-1 and J usage is TRBJ1-2; 9 positions agree with TRBD1. Germline loops: CDR1 SQVTM, CDR2 ANQGSEA. This CDR3 spans 13 amino acids. Unmatched junction bases numbered 6, after V lost 6 bases and J lost 4 bases. CDR3 sequence: CSVPPTGGYGYTF. The CDR3 bases are TGCAGCGTCCCACCGACAGGGGGCTATGGCTACACCTTC.

This clonotype was detected many times. V is TRBV5-6 and J is TRBJ1-3; no clear D. Trimming took off 1 base at V and 4 bases at J, with 6 bases between the two ends. CDR1 and CDR2 (germline): SGHDT, YYEEEE. The CDR3 sequence is 13 residues long. This chain's CDR3 is CASSLCLGNTIYF. Here the CDR3 DNA reads TGTGCCAGCAGCTTGTGTCTCGGAAACACCATATATTTT.

This clonotype was detected many times. V gene TRBV28 combines with J gene TRBJ1-5, with D perhaps matching TRBD1 (5 bases). The V end lost 8 bases, the J end lost 4 bases, and 9 bases lay between the germline ends. Germline CDR1 MDHEN, CDR2 SYDVKM. The CDR3 has 12 amino acids. The CDR3 is CASGGTNQPQHF. In DNA, the CDR3 is TGTGCCAGCGGTGGGACGAATCAGCCCCAGCATTTT.